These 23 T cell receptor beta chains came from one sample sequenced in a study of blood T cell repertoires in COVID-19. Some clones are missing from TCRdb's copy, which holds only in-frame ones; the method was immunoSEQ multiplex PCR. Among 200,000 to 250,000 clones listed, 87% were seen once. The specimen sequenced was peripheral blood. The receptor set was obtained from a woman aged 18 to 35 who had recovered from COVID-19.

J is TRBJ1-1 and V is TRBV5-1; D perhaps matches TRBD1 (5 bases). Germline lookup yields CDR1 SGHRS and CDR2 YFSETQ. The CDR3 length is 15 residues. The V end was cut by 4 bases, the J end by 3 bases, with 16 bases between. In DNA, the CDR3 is TGCGCCAGCAGCCGTATCCAGGGAGGGGACACTGAAGCTTTCTTT. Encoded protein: CASSRIQGGDTEAFF.

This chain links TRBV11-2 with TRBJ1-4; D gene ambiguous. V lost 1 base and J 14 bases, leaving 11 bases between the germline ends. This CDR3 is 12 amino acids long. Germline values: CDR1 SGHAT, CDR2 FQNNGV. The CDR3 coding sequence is TGTGCCAGCAGCTTAGCCGGGTGGATTCTGTTTTTT. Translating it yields CASSLAGWILFF.

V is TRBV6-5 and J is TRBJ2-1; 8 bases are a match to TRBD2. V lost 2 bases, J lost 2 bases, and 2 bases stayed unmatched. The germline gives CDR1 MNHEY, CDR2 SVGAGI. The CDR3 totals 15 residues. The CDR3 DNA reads TGTGCCAGCAGTTACGGAGCGGGAGCCTACAATGAGCAGTTCTTC. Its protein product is CASSYGAGAYNEQFF.

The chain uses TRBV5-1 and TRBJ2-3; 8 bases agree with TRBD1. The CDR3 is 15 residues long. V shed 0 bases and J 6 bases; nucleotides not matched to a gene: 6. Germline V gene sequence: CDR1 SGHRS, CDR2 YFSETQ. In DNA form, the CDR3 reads TGCGCCAGCAGCTTGGCGGGACAGGCATCGGATACGCAGTATTTT. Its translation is CASSLAGQASDTQYF.

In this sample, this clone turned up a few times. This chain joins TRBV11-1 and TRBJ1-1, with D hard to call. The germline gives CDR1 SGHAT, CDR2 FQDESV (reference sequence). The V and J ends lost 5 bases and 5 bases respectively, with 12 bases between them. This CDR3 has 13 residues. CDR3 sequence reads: CASSLTDDTEAFF. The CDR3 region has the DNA TGTGCCAGCAGCCTCACAGATGATACTGAAGCTTTCTTT.

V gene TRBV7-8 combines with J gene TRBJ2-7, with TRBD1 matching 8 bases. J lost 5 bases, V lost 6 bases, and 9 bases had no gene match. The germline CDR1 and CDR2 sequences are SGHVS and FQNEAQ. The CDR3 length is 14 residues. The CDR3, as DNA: TGTGCCAGCAGATTGGACAGGGAATACCACGAGCAGTACTTC. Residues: CASRLDREYHEQYF.

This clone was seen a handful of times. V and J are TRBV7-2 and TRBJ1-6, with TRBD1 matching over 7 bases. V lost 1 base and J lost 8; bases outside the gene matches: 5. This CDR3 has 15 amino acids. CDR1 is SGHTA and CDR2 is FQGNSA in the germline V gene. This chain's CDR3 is CASSLGQGGYSPLHF. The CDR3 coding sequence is TGTGCCAGCAGCTTAGGGCAGGGGGGCTATTCACCCCTCCACTTT.

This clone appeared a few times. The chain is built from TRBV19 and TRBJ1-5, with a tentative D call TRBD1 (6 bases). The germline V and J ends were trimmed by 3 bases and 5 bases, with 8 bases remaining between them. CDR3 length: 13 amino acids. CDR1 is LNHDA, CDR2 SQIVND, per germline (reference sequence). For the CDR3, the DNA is TGTGCCAGTAGTATGGACAGATATCAGCCCCAGCATTTT. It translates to CASSMDRYQPQHF.

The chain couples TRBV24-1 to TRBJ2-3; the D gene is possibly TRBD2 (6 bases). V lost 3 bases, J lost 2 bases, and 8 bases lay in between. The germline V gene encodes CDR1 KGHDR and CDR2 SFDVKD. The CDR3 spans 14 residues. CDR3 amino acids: CATSDPSATDTQYF. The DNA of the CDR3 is TGTGCCACCAGTGATCCTAGCGCCACAGATACGCAGTATTTT.

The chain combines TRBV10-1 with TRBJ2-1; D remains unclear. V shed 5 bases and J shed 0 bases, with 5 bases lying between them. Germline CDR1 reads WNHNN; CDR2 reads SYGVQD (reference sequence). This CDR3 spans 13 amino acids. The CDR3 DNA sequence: TGCGCCAGCAGTCCGAGCTCCTACAATGAGCAGTTCTTC. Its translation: CASSPSSYNEQFF.

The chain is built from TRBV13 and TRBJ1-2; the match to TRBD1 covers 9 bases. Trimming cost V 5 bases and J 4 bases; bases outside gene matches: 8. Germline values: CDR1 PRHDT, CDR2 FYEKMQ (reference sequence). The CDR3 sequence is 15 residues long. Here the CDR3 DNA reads TGTGCCAGCAGCACCCGGACAGGGGACGGCTATGGCTACACCTTC. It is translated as CASSTRTGDGYGYTF.

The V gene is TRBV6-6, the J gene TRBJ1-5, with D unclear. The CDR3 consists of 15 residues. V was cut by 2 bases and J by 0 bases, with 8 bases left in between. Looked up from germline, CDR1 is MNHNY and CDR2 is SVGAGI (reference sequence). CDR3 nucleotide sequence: TGTGCCAGCAGTTACGAACCCTATAGCAATCAGCCCCAGCATTTT. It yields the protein CASSYEPYSNQPQHF.

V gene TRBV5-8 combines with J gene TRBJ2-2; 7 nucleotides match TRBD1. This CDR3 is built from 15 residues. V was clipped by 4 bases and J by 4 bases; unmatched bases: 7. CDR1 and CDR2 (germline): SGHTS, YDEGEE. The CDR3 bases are TGTGCCAGCAGCGTGGGACAGTTGGGCACCGGGGAGCTGTTTTTT. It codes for CASSVGQLGTGELFF. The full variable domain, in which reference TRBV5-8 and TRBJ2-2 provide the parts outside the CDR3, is EAGVTQSPTHLIKTRGQQATLRCSPISGHTSVYWYQQALGLGLQFLLWYDEGEERNRGNFPPRFSGRQFPNYSSELNVNALELEDSALYLCASSVGQLGTGELFFGEGSRLTVL.

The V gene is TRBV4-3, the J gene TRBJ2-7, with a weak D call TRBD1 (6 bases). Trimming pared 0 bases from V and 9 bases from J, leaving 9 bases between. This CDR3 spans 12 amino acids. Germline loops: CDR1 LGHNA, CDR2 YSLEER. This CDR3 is CASSQDQGGQYF. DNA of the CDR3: TGCGCCAGCAGCCAAGATCAAGGGGGGCAGTACTTC.

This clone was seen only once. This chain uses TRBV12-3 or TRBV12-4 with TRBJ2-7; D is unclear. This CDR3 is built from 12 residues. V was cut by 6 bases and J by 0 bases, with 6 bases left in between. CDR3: CASSMSSYEQYF. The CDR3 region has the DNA TGTGCCAGCAGCATGAGCTCCTACGAGCAGTACTTC.

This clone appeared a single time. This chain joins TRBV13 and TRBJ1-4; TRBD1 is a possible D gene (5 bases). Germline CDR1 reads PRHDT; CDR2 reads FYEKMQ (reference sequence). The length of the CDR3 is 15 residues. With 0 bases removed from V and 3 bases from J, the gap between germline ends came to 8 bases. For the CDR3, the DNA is TGTGCCAGCAGCTTAGGGAGACAGCCTAATGAAAAACTGTTTTTT. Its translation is CASSLGRQPNEKLFF.

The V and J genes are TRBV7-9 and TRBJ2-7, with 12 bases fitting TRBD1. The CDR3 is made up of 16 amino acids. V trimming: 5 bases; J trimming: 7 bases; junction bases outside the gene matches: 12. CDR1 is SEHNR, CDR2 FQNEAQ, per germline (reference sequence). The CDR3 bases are TGTGCCAGCAGCCCTAGTTGGGGACAGGGGGCGGGTGAGCAGTACTTC. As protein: CASSPSWGQGAGEQYF.

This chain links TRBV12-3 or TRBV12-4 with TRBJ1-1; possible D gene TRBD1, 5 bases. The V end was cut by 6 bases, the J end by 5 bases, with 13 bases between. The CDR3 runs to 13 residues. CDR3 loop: CASSSGRGTEAFF. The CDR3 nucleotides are TGTGCCAGCAGCTCTGGAAGGGGAACTGAAGCTTTCTTT.

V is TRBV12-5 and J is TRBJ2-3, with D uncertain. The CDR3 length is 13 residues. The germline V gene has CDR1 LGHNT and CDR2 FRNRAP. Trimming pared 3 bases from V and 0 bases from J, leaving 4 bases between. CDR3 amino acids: CASGFGSTDTQYF. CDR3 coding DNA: TGTGCTAGTGGTTTCGGGAGCACAGATACGCAGTATTTT.

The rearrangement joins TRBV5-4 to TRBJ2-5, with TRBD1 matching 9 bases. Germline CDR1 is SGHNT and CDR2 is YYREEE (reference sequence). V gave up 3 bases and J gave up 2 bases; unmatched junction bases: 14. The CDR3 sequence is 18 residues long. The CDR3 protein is CASSSTGGRGGWQETQYF. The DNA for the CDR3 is TGTGCCAGCAGCTCCACAGGGGGCAGGGGGGGTTGGCAAGAGACCCAGTACTTC.

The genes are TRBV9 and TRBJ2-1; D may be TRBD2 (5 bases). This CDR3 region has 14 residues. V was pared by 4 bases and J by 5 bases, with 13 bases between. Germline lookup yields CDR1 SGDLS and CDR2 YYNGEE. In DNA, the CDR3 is TGTGCCAGCAGCTCCCGAGCGGTTGACAATGAGCAGTTCTTC. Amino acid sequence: CASSSRAVDNEQFF.

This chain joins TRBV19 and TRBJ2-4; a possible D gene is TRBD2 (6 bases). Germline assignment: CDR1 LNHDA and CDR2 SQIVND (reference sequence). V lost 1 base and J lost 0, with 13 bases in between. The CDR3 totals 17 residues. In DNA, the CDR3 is TGTGCCAGTAGTATAGCCTCGGGGAGGCTAGCCAAAAACATTCAGTACTTC. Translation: CASSIASGRLAKNIQYF.

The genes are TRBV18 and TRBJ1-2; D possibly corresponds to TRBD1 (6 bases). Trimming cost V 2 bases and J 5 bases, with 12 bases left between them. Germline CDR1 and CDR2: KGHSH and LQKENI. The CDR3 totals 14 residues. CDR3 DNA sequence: TGTGCCAGCTCACCAGTCAGGGGAGAATATGGCTACACCTTC. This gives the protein CASSPVRGEYGYTF.